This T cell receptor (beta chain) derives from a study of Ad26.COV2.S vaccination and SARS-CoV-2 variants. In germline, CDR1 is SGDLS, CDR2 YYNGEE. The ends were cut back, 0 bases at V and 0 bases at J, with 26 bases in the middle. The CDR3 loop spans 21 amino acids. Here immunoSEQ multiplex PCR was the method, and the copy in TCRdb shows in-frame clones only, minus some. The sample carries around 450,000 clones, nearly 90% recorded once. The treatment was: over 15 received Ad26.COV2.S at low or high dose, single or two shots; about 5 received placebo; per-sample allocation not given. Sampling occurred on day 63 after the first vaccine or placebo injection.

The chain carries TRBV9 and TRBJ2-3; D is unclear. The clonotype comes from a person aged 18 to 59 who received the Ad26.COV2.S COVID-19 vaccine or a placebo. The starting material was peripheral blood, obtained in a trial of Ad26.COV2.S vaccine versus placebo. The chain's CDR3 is CASSVASHANPGGRSTDTQYF. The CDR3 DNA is TGTGCCAGCAGCGTAGCTTCGCATGCTAACCCGGGCGGTAGAAGCACAGATACGCAGTATTTT.